These 32 T cell receptor beta chains were sequenced from one sample in a study of T-cell memory formation after mild COVID-19. TCRdb fed the 5' RACE reads into MiXCR, producing one record per CDR3 protein. The top ten clones hold under 25% of a sample with about 410,000 distinct CDR3 sequences, roughly 18% of them seen once. Sequencing was carried out using PBMCs or a T cell subset sorted from them (not recorded which). All receptors come from a man younger than 35 who had mild COVID-19 (a few samples of this study predate the infection). Cell type and time point are not known.

The chain is built from TRBV7-3 and TRBJ2-7; a weak D match, TRBD2 (5 bases). The V end was cut by 1 base, the J end by 2 bases, with 15 bases between. Per the germline V gene, CDR1 is SGHTA and CDR2 is FQGTGA. CDR3 size: 16 residues. DNA for the CDR3: TGTGCCAGCAGCTTAAATGAGGGTGAGGACCCCTACGAGCAGTACGTC. It encodes CASSLNEGEDPYEQYV.

This clonotype was detected a few times. The genes are TRBV6-5 and TRBJ2-5, with D tentatively TRBD2 (5 bases). V was clipped by 6 bases and J by 8 bases, with 13 bases between them. Germline V gene data show CDR1 as MNHEY and CDR2 as SVGAGI. CDR3 size: 12 residues. CDR3 in DNA: TGTGCCAGCAGCCGGTTTGAGGGAACCCAGTACTTC. Protein product: CASSRFEGTQYF.

This clonotype was observed a few times. V gene TRBV12-3 or TRBV12-4 combines with J gene TRBJ2-1; D may be TRBD2 (7 bases). The CDR3 length is 13 residues. V lost 2 bases to trimming and J lost 8 bases, with 10 bases between them. CDR3 DNA sequence: TGTGCCAGCAGTTTACGGGGGGCCCATGAGCAGTTCTTC. Translating it yields CASSLRGAHEQFF.

This sequence joins TRBV20-1 and TRBJ1-5; TRBD1 is a possible D gene (6 bases). V was clipped by 6 bases and J by 0 bases, with 21 bases between them. Germline loops: CDR1 DFQATT, CDR2 SNEGSKA (reference sequence). CDR3 length equals 17 residues. The DNA of the CDR3 is TGCAGTGCGATGGACAGCATTTCCCTGTATAGCAATCAGCCCCAGCATTTT. This translates into CSAMDSISLYSNQPQHF.

The gene calls are TRBV5-1 and TRBJ2-1, with 7 positions matching TRBD1. V gave up 0 bases and J gave up 7 bases; unmatched junction bases: 4. Looked up from germline, CDR1 is SGHRS and CDR2 is YFSETQ. The CDR3 sequence is 14 residues long. The CDR3 is CASSLDTGENEQFF. The CDR3, as DNA: TGCGCCAGCAGCTTGGACACAGGGGAGAATGAGCAGTTCTTC.

CDR3 region: CSVGVDQETQYF. The CDR3 nucleotides are TGCAGCGTTGGAGTGGACCAAGAGACCCAGTACTTC. This chain joins TRBV29-1 and TRBJ2-5; D not certain. Per germline, CDR1 SQVTM and CDR2 ANQGSEA. Between the trimmed V and J ends, which lost 4 bases and 0 bases, there was a span of 6 bases. The CDR3 extends over 12 amino acids.

This clonotype was counted only a few times. The chain has TRBV15 and TRBJ1-1; D may be TRBD1 (5 bases). The V and J ends lost 7 bases and 4 bases respectively, with 22 bases between them. CDR3 size: 16 residues. Germline V gene data show CDR1 as LNHNV and CDR2 as YYDKDF (reference sequence). The CDR3 bases are TGTGCCACCACCAGTGGGGGTGGGATCGCTGGCACTGAAGCTTTCTTT. It yields the protein CATTSGGGIAGTEAFF.

This clonotype was seen a single time. Germline is not matched at one junction end, which may reflect a read error. This chain links TRBV7-2 with TRBJ2-1; D possibly corresponds to TRBD2 (6 bases). CDR1 is SGHTA and CDR2 is FQGNSA in the germline V gene. This CDR3 is 15 amino acids long. CDR3 in amino acids: CAGSLGLLENNEQFF. The CDR3 coding sequence is TGTGCCGGCAGCCTAGGACTACTAGAGAACAATGAGCAGTTCTTC.

This clonotype was seen more than once but under ten times. The chain uses TRBV10-3 and TRBJ1-1, with 12 bases fitting TRBD1. The CDR3 runs to 16 residues. Germline assignment: CDR1 ENHRY and CDR2 SYGVKD. The trim removed 3 bases at V and 5 bases at J, leaving 7 bases unmatched. The CDR3 nucleotides read TGTGCCATCAGTGACCCCGGGACAGGGGGCGAGACTGAAGCTTTCTTT. Protein: CAISDPGTGGETEAFF.

This clonotype has a handful of counts. The genes are TRBV20-1 and TRBJ2-5, with 9 bases aligning to TRBD1. The CDR3 totals 14 residues. J lost 5 bases, V lost 3 bases, and 7 bases had no gene match. Germline CDR1 DFQATT, CDR2 SNEGSKA (reference sequence). The CDR3 DNA reads as TGCAGTGCTAGCCCAGACAGGGGGTTGGAGACCCAGTACTTC. Its protein is CSASPDRGLETQYF.

The chain carries TRBV20-1 and TRBJ1-5, with D unclear. The V and J ends lost 1 base and 7 bases respectively, with 8 bases between them. Germline values: CDR1 DFQATT, CDR2 SNEGSKA (reference sequence). The CDR3 contains 12 residues. The CDR3: CSARAPTQPQHF. DNA of the CDR3: TGCAGTGCTAGAGCTCCCACCCAGCCCCAGCATTTT.

The table lists this clonotype with a few counts. The chain joins TRBV20-1 to TRBJ1-2; no definite D call. Germline CDR1 reads DFQATT; CDR2 reads SNEGSKA (reference sequence). The CDR3 length is 12 residues. V was cut by 6 bases and J by 0 bases, with 8 bases left in between. CDR3 amino acids: CSAVKANYGYTF. CDR3 nucleotide sequence: TGCAGTGCCGTCAAAGCTAACTATGGCTACACCTTC.

The chain has TRBV3-1 and TRBJ2-1; 8 bases map to TRBD1. From germline, CDR1 is LGHDT and CDR2 YNNKEL (reference sequence). V shed 0 bases, J shed 11 bases, and the junction held 6 bases outside the gene matches. The CDR3 is 14 amino acids. The DNA for the CDR3 is TGTGCCAGCAGCCAAGACCCAGGGGGCGTGAAGCAGTTCTTC. It translates to CASSQDPGGVKQFF.

This clonotype occurred once. The V and J genes are TRBV15 and TRBJ1-1; D is uncertain. The germline CDR1 and CDR2 sequences are LNHNV and YYDKDF (reference sequence). CDR3 length equals 15 residues. Trimming took off 1 base at V and 4 bases at J, with 13 bases between the two ends. The CDR3 DNA reads TGTGCCACCAGCAGAGGACGGGTTTTTGGCACTGAAGCTTTCTTT. Encoded protein: CATSRGRVFGTEAFF.

This chain joins TRBV4-2 and TRBJ1-5; 8 nucleotides agree with TRBD1. The CDR3 spans 17 residues. Trimming removed 1 base from V and 5 bases from J; junction bases left unmatched: 10. Germline loops: CDR1 LGHNA, CDR2 YNFKEQ. The CDR3 region is CASSQGLQGVVDQPQHF. The DNA for the CDR3 is TGTGCCAGCAGCCAAGGCTTACAGGGGGTTGTCGATCAGCCCCAGCATTTT.

The chain links TRBV20-1 to TRBJ2-5, with D maybe TRBD2 (6 bases). Trimming removed 8 bases at V and 2 bases at J, with 12 bases between. Germline V CDR1 and CDR2: DFQATT, SNEGSKA (reference sequence). The CDR3 has 12 residues. Here the CDR3 DNA reads TGCAGTCCCAGGGCGGGACAAGAGACCCAGTACTTC. This gives the protein CSPRAGQETQYF.

The gene calls are TRBV11-3 and TRBJ1-4, with no clear D. Trimming took off 4 bases at V and 12 bases at J, with 6 bases between the two ends. Germline assignment: CDR1 SGHNT and CDR2 YENEEA. The CDR3 runs to 10 residues. CDR3 nucleotide sequence: TGTGCCAGCAGCTCCAGTGAACTGTTTTTT. Residues: CASSSSELFF.

The J gene is TRBJ2-5, the V gene TRBV3-1; perhaps TRBD1 as D (7 bases). Germline V gene data show CDR1 as LGHDT and CDR2 as YNNKEL (reference sequence). This CDR3 spans 16 amino acids. V was cut by 4 bases and J by 7 bases, with 22 bases left in between. The CDR3 sequence is CASSPLGGDRQGTQYF. The CDR3 DNA sequence: TGTGCCAGCAGCCCCTTAGGCGGGGACCGACAGGGGACCCAGTACTTC.

V is TRBV18 and J is TRBJ2-7, with D perhaps TRBD1 (5 bases). Germline values: CDR1 KGHSH, CDR2 LQKENI. CDR3 length: 13 amino acids. Trimming removed 5 bases at V and 3 bases at J, with 11 bases between. Here the CDR3 reads CASSKDSFYEQYV. In DNA, the CDR3 is TGTGCCAGCTCAAAAGACAGCTTCTACGAGCAGTACGTC.

The chain uses TRBV5-1 and TRBJ1-1; TRBD1 agrees at 7 bases. Per germline, CDR1 SGHRS and CDR2 YFSETQ. The junction had 5 bases not matched to a gene; V was cut back by 0 bases and J by 0 bases. The CDR3 covers 16 residues. CDR3 protein: CASSLGQGNMNTEAFF. CDR3 in DNA: TGCGCCAGCAGCTTGGGACAGGGCAACATGAACACTGAAGCTTTCTTT.

V and J are TRBV24-1 and TRBJ1-5, with D possibly TRBD1 on 5 matching bases. The CDR3 extends over 14 amino acids. Germline CDR1 KGHDR, CDR2 SFDVKD. Trimming took off 3 bases at V and 6 bases at J, with 11 bases between the two ends. CDR3 nucleotide sequence: TGTGCCACCAGTGATCCCCTCCAGGGTCAGCCCCAGCATTTT. Its translation is CATSDPLQGQPQHF.

This clonotype was observed a few times. This chain uses TRBV7-3 with TRBJ1-1; D remains unclear. CDR3 size: 14 residues. Germline values: CDR1 SGHTA, CDR2 FQGTGA. With 5 bases removed from V and 1 base from J, the gap between germline ends came to 11 bases. The CDR3 region has the DNA TGTGCCAGCAGCCCGCAATCTACGAACACTGAAGCTTTCTTT. It is translated as CASSPQSTNTEAFF.

This clonotype was seen only a few times. V is TRBV7-2 and J is TRBJ1-1; 8 nucleotides align to TRBD1. V was pared by 5 bases and J by 4 bases, with 3 bases of the junction left unmatched. Germline V gene sequence: CDR1 SGHTA, CDR2 FQGNSA. The CDR3 extends over 13 amino acids. Here the CDR3 reads CASSGQGATEAFF. CDR3 DNA sequence: TGTGCCAGCAGCGGACAGGGTGCCACTGAAGCTTTCTTT.

The chain couples TRBV7-2 to TRBJ1-1; D remains unclear. Trimming shortened V by 4 bases and J by 4 bases, and 10 bases separated the two germline ends. CDR3 length: 13 residues. Germline V gene sequence: CDR1 SGHTA, CDR2 FQGNSA. The DNA for the CDR3 is TGTGCCAGCAGCTCCACCGCGTTCACTGAAGCTTTCTTT. Translating it yields CASSSTAFTEAFF.

The chain couples TRBV4-3 to TRBJ1-6; D may be TRBD1 (5 bases). Trimming shortened V by 2 bases and J by 6 bases, and 11 bases separated the two germline ends. Looked up from germline, CDR1 is LGHNA and CDR2 is YSLEER. The CDR3 totals 15 residues. The DNA of the CDR3 is TGCGCCAGCAGCCAACAGACAGAGAGTAATTCACCCCTCCACTTT. Its translation is CASSQQTESNSPLHF.

The rearrangement links TRBV4-1 to TRBJ2-1; D is unclear. Germline CDR1 reads MGHRA; CDR2 reads YSYEKL. V lost 4 bases and J 9 bases, leaving 19 bases between the germline ends. The CDR3 sequence is 15 residues long. The CDR3 DNA reads as TGCGCCAGCAGCCGCCTCCGGGTCCCGGCCTTTGAGCAGTTCTTC. Residues: CASSRLRVPAFEQFF.

This clonotype was seen at least ten times. The chain recombines TRBV7-9 with TRBJ2-1, with a tentative D call TRBD2 (6 bases). Germline V gene sequence: CDR1 SEHNR, CDR2 FQNEAQ (reference sequence). The length of the CDR3 is 14 residues. The ends were cut back, 8 bases at V and 8 bases at J, with 19 bases in the middle. Here the CDR3 reads CASQGAAGMYEQFF. The CDR3 coding sequence is TGTGCCAGCCAAGGAGCGGCGGGGATGTATGAGCAGTTCTTC.

The V call is TRBV7-9, the J call TRBJ2-4; 8 nucleotides agree with TRBD2. This CDR3 is built from 15 residues. With 2 bases clipped from V and 5 bases from J, the junction kept 5 bases outside the gene matches. In germline, CDR1 is SEHNR, CDR2 FQNEAQ (reference sequence). The CDR3 reads CASSLSGGAENIQYF. CDR3 nucleotide sequence: TGTGCCAGCAGCTTATCGGGGGGGGCGGAAAACATTCAGTACTTC.

This chain connects TRBV4-1 to TRBJ2-2, with 9 bases fitting TRBD1. Per the germline V gene, CDR1 is MGHRA and CDR2 is YSYEKL. The CDR3 is 16 amino acids. With 0 bases clipped from V and 7 bases from J, the junction kept 6 bases outside the gene matches. The CDR3 here is CASSQDSQGAYGELFF. Written as DNA, the CDR3 is TGCGCCAGCAGCCAAGATTCACAGGGGGCTTACGGGGAGCTGTTTTTT.

In this sample, this clonotype turned up many times. The chain employs TRBV5-1 and TRBJ2-3; 7 bases are a match to TRBD2. Trimming removed 0 bases from V and 1 base from J; junction bases left unmatched: 5. CDR3 length equals 16 residues. Germline V gives CDR1 SGHRS, CDR2 YFSETQ. The CDR3 DNA sequence: TGCGCCAGCAGCTTGGATCGGGGGGTTGGCACAGATACGCAGTATTTT. This translates into CASSLDRGVGTDTQYF.

This clonotype was seen repeatedly, ten times or more. The chain couples TRBV28 to TRBJ2-7, with 9 nucleotides matching TRBD1. Germline-derived CDR1 and CDR2 are MDHEN and SYDVKM. The CDR3 consists of 14 residues. The V segment lost 6 bases and the J segment 5 bases; nucleotides outside the gene matches: 8. This CDR3 reads CASSGGQGIHEQYV. The CDR3 DNA reads TGTGCCAGCAGCGGAGGACAGGGGATTCACGAGCAGTACGTC.

This clonotype was counted once. V gene TRBV6-5 combines with J gene TRBJ2-7, with D possibly TRBD2 on 5 matching bases. Germline assignment: CDR1 MNHEY and CDR2 SVGAGI. This CDR3 comprises 14 residues. V lost 6 bases to trimming and J lost 7 bases, with 19 bases between them. The CDR3 protein is CASSSGISGGEQYF. The CDR3 coding sequence is TGTGCCAGCAGCTCCGGGATCTCGGGCGGGGAGCAGTACTTC.